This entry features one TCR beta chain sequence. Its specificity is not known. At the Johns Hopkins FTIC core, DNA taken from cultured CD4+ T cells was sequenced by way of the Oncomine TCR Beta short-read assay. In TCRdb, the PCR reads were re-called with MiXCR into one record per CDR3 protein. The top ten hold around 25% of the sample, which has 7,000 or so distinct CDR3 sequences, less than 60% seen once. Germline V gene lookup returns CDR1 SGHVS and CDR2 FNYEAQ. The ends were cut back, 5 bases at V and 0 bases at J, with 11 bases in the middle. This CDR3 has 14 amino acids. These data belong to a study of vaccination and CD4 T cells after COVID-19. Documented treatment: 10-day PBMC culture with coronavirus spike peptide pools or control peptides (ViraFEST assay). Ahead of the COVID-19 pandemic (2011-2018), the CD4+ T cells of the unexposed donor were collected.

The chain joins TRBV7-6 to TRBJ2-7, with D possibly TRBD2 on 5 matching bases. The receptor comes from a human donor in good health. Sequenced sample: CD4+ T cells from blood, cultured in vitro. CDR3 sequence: CASSQRASSYEQYF. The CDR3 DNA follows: TGTGCCAGCAGCCAGAGGGCCAGCTCCTACGAGCAGTACTTC.